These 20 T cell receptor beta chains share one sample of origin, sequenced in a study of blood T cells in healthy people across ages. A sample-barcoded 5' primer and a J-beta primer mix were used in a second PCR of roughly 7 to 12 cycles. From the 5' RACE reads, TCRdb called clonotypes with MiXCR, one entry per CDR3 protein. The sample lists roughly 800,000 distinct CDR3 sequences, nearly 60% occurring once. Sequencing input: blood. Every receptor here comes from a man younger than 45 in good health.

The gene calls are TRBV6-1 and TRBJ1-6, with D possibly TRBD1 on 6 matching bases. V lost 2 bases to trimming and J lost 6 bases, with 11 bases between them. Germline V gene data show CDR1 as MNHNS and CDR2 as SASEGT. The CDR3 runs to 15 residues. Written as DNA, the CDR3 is TGTGCCAGCAGTGAATTTGGGGGCCCTAATTCACCCCTCCACTTT. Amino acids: CASSEFGGPNSPLHF.

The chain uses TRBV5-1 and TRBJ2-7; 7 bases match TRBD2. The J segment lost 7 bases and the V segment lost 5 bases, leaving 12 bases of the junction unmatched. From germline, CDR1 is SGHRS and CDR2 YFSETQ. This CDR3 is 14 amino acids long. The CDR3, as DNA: TGCGCCAGCAGGCTCCCCGGGGGGTACAATGAGCAGTACTTC. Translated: CASRLPGGYNEQYF.

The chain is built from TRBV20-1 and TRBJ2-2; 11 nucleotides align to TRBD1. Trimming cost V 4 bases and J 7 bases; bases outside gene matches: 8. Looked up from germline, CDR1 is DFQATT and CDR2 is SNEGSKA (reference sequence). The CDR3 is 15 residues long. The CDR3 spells CSATEGQGDIGELFF. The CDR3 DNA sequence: TGCAGTGCTACCGAGGGACAGGGGGATATCGGGGAGCTGTTTTTT.

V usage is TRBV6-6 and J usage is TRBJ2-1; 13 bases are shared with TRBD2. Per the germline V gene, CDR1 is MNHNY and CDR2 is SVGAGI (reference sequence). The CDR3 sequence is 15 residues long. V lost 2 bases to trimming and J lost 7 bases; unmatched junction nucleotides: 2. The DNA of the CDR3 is TGTGCCAGCAGTTACGCGGGACTAGCGGGAAATGAGCAGTTCTTC. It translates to CASSYAGLAGNEQFF.

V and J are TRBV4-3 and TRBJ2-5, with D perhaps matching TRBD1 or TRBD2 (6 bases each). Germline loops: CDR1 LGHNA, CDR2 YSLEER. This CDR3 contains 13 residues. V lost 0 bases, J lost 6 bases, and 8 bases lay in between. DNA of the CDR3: TGCGCCAGCAGCCAAGAAGGGGGGCAGACCCAGTACTTC. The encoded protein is CASSQEGGQTQYF.

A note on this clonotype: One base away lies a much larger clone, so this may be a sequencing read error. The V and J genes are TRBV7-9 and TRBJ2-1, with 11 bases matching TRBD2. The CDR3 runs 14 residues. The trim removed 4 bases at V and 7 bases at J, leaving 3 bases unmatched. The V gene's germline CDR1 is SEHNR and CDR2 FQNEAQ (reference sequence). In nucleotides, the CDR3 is TGTGCCAGCAGCTCGACTAGCGGGGAAAATGAGCAGTTCTTC. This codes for CASSSTSGENEQFF.

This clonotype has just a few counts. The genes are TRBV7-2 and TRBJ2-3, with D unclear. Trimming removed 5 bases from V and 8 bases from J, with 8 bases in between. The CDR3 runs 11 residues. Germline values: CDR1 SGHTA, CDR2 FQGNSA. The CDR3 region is CASSKQVTQYF. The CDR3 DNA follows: TGTGCCAGCAGCAAGCAAGTTACGCAGTATTTT.

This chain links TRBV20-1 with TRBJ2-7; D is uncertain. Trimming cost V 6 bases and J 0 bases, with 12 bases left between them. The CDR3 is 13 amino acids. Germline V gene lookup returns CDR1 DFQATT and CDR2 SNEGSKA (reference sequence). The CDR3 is CSALGLLSYEQYF. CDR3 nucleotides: TGCAGTGCGCTCGGGTTACTCTCCTACGAGCAGTACTTC.

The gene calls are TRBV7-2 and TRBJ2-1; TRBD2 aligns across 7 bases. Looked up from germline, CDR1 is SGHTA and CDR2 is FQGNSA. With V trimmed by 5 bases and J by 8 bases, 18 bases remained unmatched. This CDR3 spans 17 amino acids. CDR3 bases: TGTGCCAGCAGCCCAGACCTCCTAGTGGGAGGGGTCGATGAGCAGTTCTTC. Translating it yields CASSPDLLVGGVDEQFF.

CDR3 protein: CASSVKYSGANVLTF. The CDR3, as DNA: TGTGCCAGCAGCGTTAAGTACTCTGGGGCCAACGTCCTGACTTTC. The chain carries TRBV7-9 and TRBJ2-6; D remains unclear. V was pared by 5 bases and J by 0 bases, with 8 bases between. This CDR3 contains 15 residues. Germline V gene data show CDR1 as SEHNR and CDR2 as FQNEAQ (reference sequence). Complete variable domain (other parts from reference TRBV7-9 and TRBJ2-6): DTGVSQNPRHKITKRGQNVTFRCDPISEHNRLYWYRQTLGQGPEFLTYFQNEAQLEKSRLLSDRFSAERPKGSFSTLEIQRTEQGDSAMYLCASSVKYSGANVLTFGAGSRLTVL.

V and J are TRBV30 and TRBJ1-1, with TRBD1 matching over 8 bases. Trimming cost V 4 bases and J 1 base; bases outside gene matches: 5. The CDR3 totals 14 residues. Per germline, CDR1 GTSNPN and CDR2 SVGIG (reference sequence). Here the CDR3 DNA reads TGTGCCTGGACTACCGGACAGGGGAACACTGAAGCTTTCTTT. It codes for CAWTTGQGNTEAFF.

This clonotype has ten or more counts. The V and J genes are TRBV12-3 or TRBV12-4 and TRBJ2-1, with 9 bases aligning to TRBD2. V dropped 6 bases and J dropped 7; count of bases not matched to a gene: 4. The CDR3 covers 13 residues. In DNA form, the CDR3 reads TGTGCCAGCAGCCTGACTAGCGGTAATGAGCAGTTCTTC. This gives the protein CASSLTSGNEQFF.

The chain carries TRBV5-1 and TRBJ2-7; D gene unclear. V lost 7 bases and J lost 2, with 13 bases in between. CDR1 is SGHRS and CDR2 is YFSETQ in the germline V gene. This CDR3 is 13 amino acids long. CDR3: CASGTEVAYEQYF. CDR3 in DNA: TGCGCCAGCGGAACAGAGGTAGCCTACGAGCAGTACTTC.

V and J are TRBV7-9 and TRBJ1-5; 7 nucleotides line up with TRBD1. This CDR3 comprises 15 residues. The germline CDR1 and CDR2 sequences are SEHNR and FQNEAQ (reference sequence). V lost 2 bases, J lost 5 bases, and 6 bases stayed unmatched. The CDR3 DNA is TGTGCCAGCAGCTTACGACAGGGTTTGGATCAGCCCCAGCATTTT. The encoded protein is CASSLRQGLDQPQHF.

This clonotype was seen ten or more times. CDR3 in DNA: TGTGCCAGCAGTCGCCCCCGGAATGAAGCTTTCTTT. This codes for CASSRPRNEAFF. The chain employs TRBV6-6 and TRBJ1-1; no reliable D call. The V end was cut by 5 bases, the J end by 7 bases, with 11 bases between. The CDR3 runs 12 residues. The germline V gene encodes CDR1 MNHNY and CDR2 SVGAGI (reference sequence).

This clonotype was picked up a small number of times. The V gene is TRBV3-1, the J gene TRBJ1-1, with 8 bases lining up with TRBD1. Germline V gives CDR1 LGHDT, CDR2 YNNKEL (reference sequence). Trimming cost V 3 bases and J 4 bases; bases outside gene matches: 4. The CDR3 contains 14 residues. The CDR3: CASSHSTGATEAFF. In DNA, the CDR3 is TGTGCCAGCAGCCACTCGACAGGGGCCACTGAAGCTTTCTTT.

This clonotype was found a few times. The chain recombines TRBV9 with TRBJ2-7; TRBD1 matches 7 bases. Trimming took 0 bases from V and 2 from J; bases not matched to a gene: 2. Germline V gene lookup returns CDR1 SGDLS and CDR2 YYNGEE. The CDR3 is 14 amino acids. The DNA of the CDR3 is TGTGCCAGCAGCGTAGCGACAGGGCCCTACGAGCAGTACTTC. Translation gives CASSVATGPYEQYF. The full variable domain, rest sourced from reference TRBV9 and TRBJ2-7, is DSGVTQTPKHLITATGQRVTLRCSPRSGDLSVYWYQQSLDQGLQFLIQYYNGEERAKGNILERFSAQQFPDLHSELNLSSLELGDSALYFCASSVATGPYEQYFGPGTRLTVT.

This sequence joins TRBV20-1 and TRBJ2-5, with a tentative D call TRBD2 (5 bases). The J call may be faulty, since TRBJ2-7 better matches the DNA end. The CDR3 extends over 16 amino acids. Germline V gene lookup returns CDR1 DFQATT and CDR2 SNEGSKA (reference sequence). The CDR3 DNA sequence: TGCAGTGCTAGAGATTTGACCCGGGATATGAGGTACGAGCAGTACTTC. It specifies CSARDLTRDMRYEQYF.

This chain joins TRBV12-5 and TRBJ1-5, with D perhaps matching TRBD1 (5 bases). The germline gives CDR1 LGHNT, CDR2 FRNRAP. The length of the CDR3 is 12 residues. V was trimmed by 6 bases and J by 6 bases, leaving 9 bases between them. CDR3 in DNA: TGTGCTAGTGGAAGCGACAGTCAGCCCCAGCATTTT. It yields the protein CASGSDSQPQHF. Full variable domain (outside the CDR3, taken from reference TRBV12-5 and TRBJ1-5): DARVTQTPRHKVTEMGQEVTMRCQPILGHNTVFWYRQTMMQGLELLAYFRNRAPLDDSGMPKDRFSAEMPDATLATLKIQPSEPRDSAVYFCASGSDSQPQHFGDGTRLSIL.

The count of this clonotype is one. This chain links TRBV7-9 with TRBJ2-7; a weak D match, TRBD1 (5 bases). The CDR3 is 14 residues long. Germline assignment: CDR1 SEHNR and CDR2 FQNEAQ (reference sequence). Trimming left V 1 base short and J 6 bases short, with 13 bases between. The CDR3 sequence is CASSLDQGGLEQYF. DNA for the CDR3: TGTGCCAGCAGCTTAGACCAGGGCGGCCTCGAGCAGTACTTC.